These T cell receptor beta chains were read from a single sample in a study of T cell changes during pregnancy in multiple sclerosis. Repertoires were generated with immunoSEQ multiplex PCR, while TCRdb's copy carries only in-frame clones and drops some. The sample lists about 30,000 clones; around 93% were seen once. The sequenced sample was CD4+ T cells from peripheral blood mononuclear cells, obtained after pregnancy. Receptors were obtained from a female donor with multiple sclerosis, enrolled in a pregnancy study. Each CDR3 is given with its conserved first and last residue. D genes are given only for firm matches. A row's size may be missing; if present it is once, few, many or a size class.

cdr3_nt | cdr3_aa | v_call | clone_size | j_call | d_call
TGTGCCAGTATTAGCCCCGCTTACGCCACTGAAGCTTTCTTT | CASISPAYATEAFF | TRBV19 | NA | TRBJ1-1 | NA
TGTGCCAGCAGCCTAGACAGCTATACCGGGGAGCTGTTTTTT | CASSLDSYTGELFF | TRBV7-2 | once | TRBJ2-2 | NA
TGTGCCAGCAGCCCCCTGGACAGGGTAGACTTC | CASSPLDRVDF | TRBV21-1 | NA | TRBJ2-7 | NA
TGTGCCAGCAGGGGACAACCCTCCTCCTACGAGCAGTACTTC | CASRGQPSSYEQYF | TRBV2 | NA | TRBJ2-7 | NA
TGCGCCAGCAGCCAAGGGACAGGGGCCCAGCCCCAGCATTTT | CASSQGTGAQPQHF | TRBV5-1 | NA | TRBJ1-5 | TRBD1
TGTGCCAGCAGTCCATCCTCGGGACAGGGATCACCCCTCCACTTT | CASSPSSGQGSPLHF | TRBV7-2 | NA | TRBJ1-6 | TRBD1
TGTGCCAGCAGCCCCACCGGGACAAGGAACACTGAAGCTTTCTTT | CASSPTGTRNTEAFF | TRBV4-2 | NA | TRBJ1-1 | NA
TGTGCCAGCAGCTTAACCGCCTCGGGACAGTCCACCGGGGAGCTGTTTTTT | CASSLTASGQSTGELFF | TRBV7-3 | NA | TRBJ2-2 | TRBD1
TGTGCCTGGAGTGTATCGGGGGCTGAAGCTTTCTTT | CAWSVSGAEAFF | TRBV30 | NA | TRBJ1-1 | NA
TGTGCCAGCAGCCCTGGGGAGGAGTTCTACAATGAGCAGTTCTTC | CASSPGEEFYNEQFF | TRBV7-6 | NA | TRBJ2-1 | NA
TGTGCCAGCAGCGGACGGACAGGGATGAACACTGAAGCTTTCTTT | CASSGRTGMNTEAFF | TRBV7-9 | NA | TRBJ1-1 | TRBD1
TGTGCCAGTACCACTACAGGGGGCTCAGGAAAACTGTTTTTT | CASTTTGGSGKLFF | TRBV19 | NA | TRBJ1-4 | TRBD1
TGTGCTAGTGGTTTGGTACTTAACCGGAACACTGAAGCTTTCTTT | CASGLVLNRNTEAFF | TRBV12-5 | NA | TRBJ1-1 | NA
TGTGCCAGCAGTGAGGCTAGCGGGGGGGCCTACGAGCAGTACTTC | CASSEASGGAYEQYF | TRBV6-4 | once | TRBJ2-7 | TRBD2
TGCGCCAGCAGACCCGGGACTAGCGGGAGGGTCTACGAGCAGTACTTC | CASRPGTSGRVYEQYF | TRBV5-1 | NA | TRBJ2-7 | TRBD2
TGTGCCAGCACGTCGAATCTTTGGGACAAACTTTCCTACGAGCAGTACTTC | CASTSNLWDKLSYEQYF | TRBV25-1 | NA | TRBJ2-7 | NA
TGTGCCAGCAGCCAGACTTGGATGTACCAACCGGGGGGAGCTTTCTTT | CASSQTWMYQPGGAFF | TRBV14 | NA | TRBJ1-1 | NA
TGTGCCAGCAGAGAGGGTCATTATAACACTGAAGCTTTCTTT | CASREGHYNTEAFF | TRBV2 | NA | TRBJ1-1 | NA
TGTGCCACCGGGGGAGCAGCTTGGGGCTATGGCTACACCTTC | CATGGAAWGYGYTF | TRBV10-3 | NA | TRBJ1-2 | NA
TGTGCCAGCAGTCCAGGCCTCAGCGGGAGCTTCCTCGGAGATACGCAGTATTTT | CASSPGLSGSFLGDTQYF | TRBV28 | NA | TRBJ2-3 | TRBD2
TGTGCCAGCACACAGGAATCCTATGGCTACACCTTC | CASTQESYGYTF | TRBV2 | NA | TRBJ1-2 | NA
TGTGCCAGCTCACTTGGGACAGGAGCAGCCTACGAGCAGTACTTC | CASSLGTGAAYEQYF | TRBV18 | NA | TRBJ2-7 | TRBD1